The entry below describes one T cell receptor (beta chain). The antigen it recognizes is unknown. No much larger clonotype is one base removed from it; base qualities were not supplied. The data derive from a study of T cell changes during pregnancy in multiple sclerosis (dated by TCRdb to about 2019). The study in broad terms: The study examined how the T cell repertoire changed over the course of pregnancy in women with multiple sclerosis.

From a lookup of the germline V gene, CDR1 and CDR2 are SGDLS and YYNGEE. There are 13 amino acids in the CDR3, from cysteine to phenylalanine inclusive. Only the CDR3 DNA stays, 39 bases, in frame from base 1. V drops 4 bases and J drops 7 bases, leaving 11 bases in between. Library prep was done by the immunoSEQ multiplex PCR assay. Held by TCRdb, this immuneACCESS table contains in-frame sequences only and omits some clones. Under half of the omission traces to an unresolved V gene where checked; the cause of the rest is unknown. The sample table holds approximately 48,000 clones, of which over 85% were seen once. The ten most abundant clones make up around 3.3% of the sample.

Rearrangement joined TRBV9 to TRBJ1-4, with a weak D call of TRBD1 (5 bases match). This sequence was found in a female donor with multiple sclerosis, enrolled in a pregnancy study. This sample comprised CD8+ T cells from peripheral blood mononuclear cells, obtained before pregnancy. In nucleotide form, the sequence is TGTGCCAGCAGCCCTCAGGGCCTTGAAAAACTGTTTTTT. Translated, this gives CASSPQGLEKLFF.